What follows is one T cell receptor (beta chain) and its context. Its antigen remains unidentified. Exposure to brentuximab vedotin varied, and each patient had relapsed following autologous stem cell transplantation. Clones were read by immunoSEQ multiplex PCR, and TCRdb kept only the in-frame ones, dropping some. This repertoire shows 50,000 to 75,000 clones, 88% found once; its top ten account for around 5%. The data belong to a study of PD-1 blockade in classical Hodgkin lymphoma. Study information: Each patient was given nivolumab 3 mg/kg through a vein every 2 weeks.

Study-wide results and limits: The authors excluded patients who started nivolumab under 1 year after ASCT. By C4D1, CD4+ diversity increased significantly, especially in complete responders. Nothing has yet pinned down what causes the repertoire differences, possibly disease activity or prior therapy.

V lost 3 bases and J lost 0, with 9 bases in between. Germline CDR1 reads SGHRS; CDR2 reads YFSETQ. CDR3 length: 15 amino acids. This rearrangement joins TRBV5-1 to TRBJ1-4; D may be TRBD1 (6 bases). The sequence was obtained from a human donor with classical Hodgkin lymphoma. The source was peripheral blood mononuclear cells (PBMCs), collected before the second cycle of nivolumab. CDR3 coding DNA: TGCGCCAGCAGCTACAGACAGGCAACTAATGAAAAACTGTTTTTT. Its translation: CASSYRQATNEKLFF.